Each of the 25 T cell receptor beta chains below was sequenced from the same sample in a study of blood T cells in healthy people across ages. A sample-barcoded 5' primer and a J-beta primer mix were used in a second PCR of roughly 7 to 11 cycles. Each CDR3 protein is one row after TCRdb ran MiXCR on the 5' RACE reads. The sample includes 1.5 million to 2 million distinct CDR3 sequences, almost 35% of them seen just once. Sequencing was carried out using blood. The receptors shown here come from a woman aged 25 to 39 in good health.

On this clonotype itself: A much larger clone is a single base away; this may be a read error. This rearrangement joins TRBV5-1 to TRBJ2-3; a possible D gene is TRBD2 (6 bases). The germline V gene encodes CDR1 SGHRS and CDR2 YFSETQ. V lost 4 bases, J lost 3 bases, and 15 bases lay in between. This CDR3 is 15 amino acids long. CDR3 sequence: CASSAGPPRTDTQYF. In DNA, the CDR3 is TGCGCCAGCAGCGCGGGACCCCCGCGGACAGATACGCAGTATTTT.

This clonotype has only a few counts. The chain is built from TRBV28 and TRBJ2-3; perhaps D is TRBD1 or TRBD2 (5 bases each). The CDR3 extends over 14 amino acids. V was shortened by 6 bases and J by 7 bases, with 17 bases between the two germline ends. Germline V gene sequence: CDR1 MDHEN, CDR2 SYDVKM. CDR3 sequence: CASSTFRDLYTQYF. The CDR3 nucleotides are TGTGCCAGCAGCACCTTCCGGGACCTTTATACGCAGTATTTT.

There are many counts of this clonotype. V gene TRBV29-1 combines with J gene TRBJ2-7; weak D call: TRBD1 (5 bases). Germline CDR1 SQVTM, CDR2 ANQGSEA. The V and J ends lost 4 bases and 3 bases respectively, with 16 bases between them. This CDR3 is built from 14 residues. CDR3 loop: CSVVQDQNLYEQYF. CDR3 DNA sequence: TGCAGCGTTGTACAGGACCAGAACCTCTACGAGCAGTACTTC.

The CDR3 nucleotides read TGTGCCAGCAGCATAACAGGGGATTCCTACGAGCAGTACTTC. Residues: CASSITGDSYEQYF. The chain is built from TRBV11-2 and TRBJ2-7, with 7 bases fitting TRBD1. The length of the CDR3 is 14 residues. Losses at the gene ends were 5 bases for V and 1 base for J; bases not matched to a gene: 5. The V gene's germline CDR1 is SGHAT and CDR2 FQNNGV.

J is TRBJ2-7 and V is TRBV9; the match to TRBD2 covers 8 bases. J lost 4 bases, V lost 4 bases, and 10 bases had no gene match. Germline V gene lookup returns CDR1 SGDLS and CDR2 YYNGEE. The CDR3 covers 15 residues. The DNA of the CDR3 is TGTGCCAGCAGCCCCCACGGACTAGCCGGGTACGAGCAGTACTTC. It codes for CASSPHGLAGYEQYF.

This clonotype has only a few counts. This chain uses TRBV20-1 with TRBJ2-1, with 12 nucleotides matching TRBD2. V trimming: 3 bases; J trimming: 1 base; junction bases outside the gene matches: 13. The germline V gene has CDR1 DFQATT and CDR2 SNEGSKA (reference sequence). The CDR3 has 19 amino acids. The CDR3 DNA follows: TGCAGTGCTAGGTCCTCTAGCGGGAGGGCCCGGAGATCCTACAATGAGCAGTTCTTC. Translating it yields CSARSSSGRARRSYNEQFF.

CDR3 in DNA: TGTGCCAGCAGCCAAGGAAGCGGGAGTTGGTCAGATACGCAGTATTTT. Protein product: CASSQGSGSWSDTQYF. The chain carries TRBV3-1 and TRBJ2-3; TRBD2 agrees at 8 bases. The trim removed 1 base at V and 4 bases at J, leaving 7 bases unmatched. Germline values: CDR1 LGHDT, CDR2 YNNKEL (reference sequence). The CDR3 spans 16 residues.

In this sample, this clonotype turned up a few times. CDR3 coding DNA: TGTGCCAGCAGTGAATTTGGGACATCGGTAAAGGGCTACACCTTC. This encodes CASSEFGTSVKGYTF. J is TRBJ1-2 and V is TRBV25-1; possible D gene TRBD1, 6 bases. Germline CDR1 MGHDK, CDR2 SYGVNS. V lost 1 base to trimming and J lost 8 bases, with 17 bases between them. This CDR3 contains 15 residues.

This rearrangement joins TRBV29-1 to TRBJ2-5, with D tentatively TRBD2 (5 bases). The germline V gene encodes CDR1 SQVTM and CDR2 ANQGSEA. The CDR3 sequence is 14 residues long. The V and J ends lost 3 bases and 4 bases respectively, with 15 bases between them. CDR3 in amino acids: CSVEFLRGLETQYF. The CDR3 bases are TGCAGCGTTGAGTTTCTCCGGGGATTAGAGACCCAGTACTTC. Full variable domain (missing parts from reference TRBV29-1 and TRBJ2-5): SAVISQKPSRDICQRGTSLTIQCQVDSQVTMMFWYRQQPGQSLTLIATANQGSEATYESGFVIDKFPISRPNLTFSTLTVSNMSPEDSSIYLCSVEFLRGLETQYFGPGTRLLVL.

The chain employs TRBV24-1 and TRBJ2-1, with 7 bases lining up with TRBD2. CDR3 length equals 14 residues. With 8 bases clipped from V and 9 bases from J, the junction kept 12 bases outside the gene matches. Per germline, CDR1 KGHDR and CDR2 SFDVKD. The CDR3, as DNA: TGTGCCACCACCCCAGGGAGGGATTCTAGTGAGCAGTTCTTC. Translating gives CATTPGRDSSEQFF.

This clonotype showed up just a few times. The chain combines TRBV28 with TRBJ2-7; D may be TRBD1 (6 bases). Germline V gene lookup returns CDR1 MDHEN and CDR2 SYDVKM. The V end was cut by 5 bases, the J end by 2 bases, with 13 bases between. This CDR3 has 14 residues. CDR3: CASSPSTGTYEQYF. The CDR3 DNA is TGTGCCAGCAGTCCGTCGACAGGAACCTACGAGCAGTACTTC.

This clonotype was counted a few times. J is TRBJ2-1 and V is TRBV6-5, with a possible D match to TRBD2 (6 bases). The germline gives CDR1 MNHEY, CDR2 SVGAGI. Trimming pared 6 bases from V and 8 bases from J, leaving 17 bases between. This CDR3 is built from 14 residues. CDR3 residues: CASSRSGGIYEQFF. DNA for the CDR3: TGTGCCAGCAGCCGGTCTGGGGGGATTTATGAGCAGTTCTTC.

The chain combines TRBV5-1 with TRBJ2-7, with 7 bases aligning to TRBD1. Germline V CDR1 and CDR2: SGHRS, YFSETQ. V was clipped by 4 bases and J by 3 bases; unmatched bases: 13. CDR3 length: 16 amino acids. The CDR3 DNA reads TGCGCCAGCAGCATTACAGGGGCTCTAATGGACTACGAGCAGTACTTC. It is translated as CASSITGALMDYEQYF.

The chain combines TRBV9 with TRBJ2-5; TRBD2 agrees at 12 bases. The V segment lost 0 bases and the J segment 5 bases; nucleotides outside the gene matches: 8. This CDR3 has 17 amino acids. Germline CDR1 is SGDLS and CDR2 is YYNGEE. CDR3 DNA: TGTGCCAGCAGCGTAGTTCCTAGCGGGGGGGCCCGGGAGACCCAGTACTTC. Translated: CASSVVPSGGARETQYF.

In its sample, this clonotype was seen many times. The V and J genes are TRBV9 and TRBJ2-7; 9 bases are shared with TRBD2. The CDR3 length is 16 residues. Germline V gene lookup returns CDR1 SGDLS and CDR2 YYNGEE. Trimming removed 2 bases from V and 1 base from J; junction bases left unmatched: 7. The CDR3 nucleotides read TGTGCCAGCAGCGTGGGTAGCGGGAGTTTATCCTACGAGCAGTACTTC. Its translation is CASSVGSGSLSYEQYF.

This clonotype was seen only a few times. V gene TRBV27 combines with J gene TRBJ1-1, with D possibly TRBD1 on 5 matching bases. CDR3 length equals 13 residues. Per germline, CDR1 MNHEY and CDR2 SMNVEV (reference sequence). Deletions cut 7 bases from V and 1 base from J, with 10 bases between. CDR3 region: CASTPTGNTEAFF. The CDR3 coding sequence is TGTGCCAGCACCCCCACAGGGAACACTGAAGCTTTCTTT.

This clonotype was counted a few times. The CDR3 DNA reads as TGCAGTGCTAGAGCCCTAGGGGGCTCTTATGGCTACACCTTC. Encoded protein: CSARALGGSYGYTF. This chain connects TRBV20-1 to TRBJ1-2; 7 positions match TRBD1. The trim removed 1 base at V and 5 bases at J, leaving 7 bases unmatched. The CDR3 covers 14 residues. Germline CDR1 DFQATT, CDR2 SNEGSKA (reference sequence).

The genes are TRBV20-1 and TRBJ2-7; TRBD2 might be the D (6 bases). The germline CDR1 and CDR2 sequences are DFQATT and SNEGSKA (reference sequence). This CDR3 contains 13 residues. Between the trimmed V and J ends, which lost 1 base and 5 bases, there was a span of 12 bases. In nucleotides, the CDR3 is TGCAGTGCTAGAGGTACTAGCCCGGACGAGCAGTACTTC. Translated, it gives CSARGTSPDEQYF.

Details on this clonotype: A read error may account for a junction end that differs from germline. This chain joins TRBV11-1 and TRBJ2-3; 7 bases agree with TRBD2. CDR1 and CDR2 from the germline V gene are SGHAT and FQDESV (reference sequence). The CDR3 loop spans 15 amino acids. CDR3 nucleotide sequence: TGTGCCAGCAGATCTACGGGACTACGCACAGATGCGCAGTATTTT. As protein: CASRSTGLRTDAQYF.

This chain links TRBV11-2 with TRBJ2-1, with unresolved D. The CDR3 length is 13 residues. CDR1 and CDR2 from the germline V gene are SGHAT and FQNNGV. V lost 7 bases and J 8 bases, leaving 15 bases between the germline ends. The CDR3 reads CASNFEDGYEQFF. CDR3 nucleotides: TGTGCCAGCAACTTCGAGGACGGCTATGAGCAGTTCTTC.

This clonotype was recorded only once. It may be a read error: a sequence one base away is much more abundant. V gene TRBV29-1 combines with J gene TRBJ2-5, with D perhaps TRBD1 (5 bases). CDR3 length equals 14 residues. CDR1 is SQVTM and CDR2 is ANQGSEA in the germline V gene. Deletions cut 2 bases from V and 2 bases from J, with 12 bases between. CDR3 sequence: CSVELGAGQETQYF. CDR3 coding DNA: TGCAGCGTTGAATTAGGGGCAGGGCAAGAGACCCAGTACTTC.

The V gene is TRBV5-1, the J gene TRBJ2-3, with a tentative D call TRBD2 (6 bases). Per the germline V gene, CDR1 is SGHRS and CDR2 is YFSETQ. Trimming removed 0 bases at V and 0 bases at J, with 14 bases between. The CDR3 loop spans 17 amino acids. The CDR3 DNA sequence: TGCGCCAGCAGCTTGGGGCCGGGACTTACTAGCACAGATACGCAGTATTTT. Translating it yields CASSLGPGLTSTDTQYF. Combining the CDR3 with reference TRBV5-1 and TRBJ2-3 gives the whole variable domain KAGVTQTPRYLIKTRGQQVTLSCSPISGHRSVSWYQQTPGQGLQFLFEYFSETQRNKGNFPGRFSGRQFSNSRSEMNVSTLELGDSALYLCASSLGPGLTSTDTQYFGPGTRLTVL.

This clonotype was counted a few times. The rearrangement links TRBV21-1 to TRBJ2-1; TRBD2, the D gene given by the table, was not confirmed from the DNA. TRBV21-1 is tagged as a pseudogene. The CDR3 contains 18 residues. The CDR3 DNA sequence: TGTGCCAGCAGCAAACCTTTTTGGACTAGCGGGAGGGTCAATGAGCAGTTCTTC. Translation gives CASSKPFWTSGRVNEQFF.

This sequence joins TRBV4-1 and TRBJ2-1, with a tentative D call TRBD2 (6 bases). This CDR3 spans 18 amino acids. Germline V gene sequence: CDR1 MGHRA, CDR2 YSYEKL. The germline V and J ends were trimmed by 1 base and 0 bases, with 16 bases remaining between them. CDR3 sequence (DNA): TGCGCCAGCAGCCAAGGTCGGGGGTGGGGGAGCTCCTACAATGAGCAGTTCTTC. The encoded protein is CASSQGRGWGSSYNEQFF.

The CDR3 protein is CASSETVNSNQPQHF. Here the CDR3 DNA reads TGTGCCAGCAGTGAAACAGTTAATAGCAATCAGCCCCAGCATTTT. The chain combines TRBV2 with TRBJ1-5; D is uncertain. Germline CDR1 reads SNHLY; CDR2 reads FYNNEI. Trimming stripped 2 bases from V and 0 bases from J, with 8 bases between. This CDR3 has 15 amino acids.